This T cell receptor (beta chain) was sequenced during a study of blood T cell repertoires in COVID-19. Trimming shortened V by 6 bases and J by 0 bases, and 9 bases separated the two germline ends. The CDR3 has 14 amino acids. The germline V gene encodes CDR1 MNHEY and CDR2 SVGAGI. This clone occurred a few times. Data came from immunoSEQ multiplex PCR; TCRdb stores just in-frame clones and leaves some out. The profile covers some 270,000 clones, with roughly 90% appearing a single time and about 3% taken by the ten largest. The sequencing sample was made of PBMCs or T cells enriched from blood (not recorded which). The clonotype comes from a man in his forties who had been exposed to COVID-19. The chain uses TRBV6-5 and TRBJ1-3; tentative D call: TRBD1 (5 bases). CDR3 protein: CASRTQGSGNTIYF. In DNA form, the CDR3 reads TGTGCCAGCAGGACGCAGGGCTCTGGAAACACCATATATTTT.